This note documents a single T cell receptor beta chain sequence. This table comes from immunoSEQ multiplex PCR, and its TCRdb copy is limited to in-frame clones, with some not included. The sample shows around 150,000 clones, 86% of them seen only once. This entry belongs to a study of blood T cell repertoires in COVID-19. Study-level information: COVID-19 samples from acute and convalescent phases originated in the United States, Italy and Spain.

The sequenced material came from peripheral blood. The clonotype was recovered from a man between 65 and 79 years old with acute or convalescent COVID-19.

CDR3 DNA sequence: TGTGCCAGCAGTGAACCCGGGACTAGCGGGAGACGCTATGAGCAGTTCTTC. Protein: CASSEPGTSGRRYEQFF. The chain joins TRBV6-1 to TRBJ2-1; 14 nucleotides line up with TRBD2. CDR3 length equals 17 residues. The V segment lost 2 bases and the J segment 8 bases; nucleotides outside the gene matches: 8. Germline values: CDR1 MNHNS, CDR2 SASEGT.